Shown below are 26 T cell receptor beta chains from a single sample sequenced in a study of blood T cells in healthy people across ages. PCR was performed a second time for about 6 to 12 cycles using a sample-barcoded 5' primer and a J-beta primer mix. TCRdb ran MiXCR on the 5' RACE reads and lists one entry per CDR3 protein. The repertoire includes 600,000 to 850,000 distinct CDR3 sequences, roughly 41% of them detected once, and 20% to 25% sits in the top ten. The sequenced sample was blood. The source is a woman aged 55-75 years in good health.

This clonotype occurred many times. A much larger clonotype is one base distant, so this may be a read error. The chain uses TRBV5-1 and TRBJ2-1; D might be TRBD1 (6 bases). Germline-derived CDR1 and CDR2 are SGHRS and YFSETQ. The V and J ends lost 4 bases and 4 bases respectively, with 18 bases between them. The CDR3 is 16 amino acids. The CDR3 nucleotides are TGCGCCAGCAGCGCCCCGGGACGAGGGGGATACAATGAGCAGTTCTTC. It specifies CASSAPGRGGYNEQFF.

This clonotype was picked up many times. V usage is TRBV27 and J usage is TRBJ2-5; D gene uncertain. The CDR3 runs to 11 residues. Germline values: CDR1 MNHEY, CDR2 SMNVEV (reference sequence). The V end lost 6 bases, the J end lost 2 bases, and 4 bases lay between the germline ends. The CDR3 nucleotides are TGTGCCAGCAGAAGGCAAGAGACCCAGTACTTC. This translates into CASRRQETQYF.

The rearrangement uses TRBV5-1 and TRBJ2-5; tentative D call: TRBD2 (7 bases). V gave up 6 bases and J gave up 5 bases, with 20 bases separating them. Germline assignment: CDR1 SGHRS and CDR2 YFSETQ. The CDR3 runs to 15 residues. CDR3 loop: CASTLGGGAPETQYF. The CDR3 DNA reads TGCGCCAGCACCCTTGGTGGGGGGGCCCCGGAGACCCAGTACTTC.

This rearrangement joins TRBV28 to TRBJ2-5, with 7 bases fitting TRBD2. Germline CDR1 and CDR2: MDHEN and SYDVKM. V lost 6 bases to trimming and J lost 11 bases; unmatched junction nucleotides: 21. The CDR3 runs to 16 residues. The CDR3 protein is CASRKGLKKNNNEQYF. The CDR3 DNA sequence: TGTGCCAGCAGGAAGGGACTAAAGAAGAATAACAATGAGCAGTACTTC. The full variable domain, its missing parts supplied by reference TRBV28 and TRBJ2-5, is DVKVTQSSRYLVKRTGEKVFLECVQDMDHENMFWYRQDPGLGLRLIYFSYDVKMKEKGDIPEGYSVSREKKERFSLILESASTNQTSMYLCASRKGLKKNNNEQYFGPGTRLLVL.

The CDR3 protein is CATTGDNSYEQYF. DNA of the CDR3: TGTGCCACCACAGGGGACAACTCCTACGAGCAGTACTTC. The chain has TRBV27 and TRBJ2-7; 7 bases align to TRBD1. The CDR3 sequence is 13 residues long. With 10 bases clipped from V and 0 bases from J, the junction kept 6 bases outside the gene matches. Per germline, CDR1 MNHEY and CDR2 SMNVEV (reference sequence).

This clonotype has ten or more counts. A much more abundant neighbour one base away suggests this may be a read error. CDR3 bases: TGTGCCAGCAGCTTAGGCCCTGAAAACAATGAGCAGTACTTC. This codes for CASSLGPENNEQYF. The gene calls are TRBV7-2 and TRBJ2-5; D is unclear. Trimming pared 1 base from V and 11 bases from J, leaving 17 bases between. CDR3 length equals 14 residues. Germline V gene lookup returns CDR1 SGHTA and CDR2 FQGNSA. Together with reference TRBV7-2 and TRBJ2-5, the CDR3 gives the full variable domain: GAGVSQSPSNKVTEKGKDVELRCDPISGHTALYWYRQSLGQGLEFLIYFQGNSAPDKSGLPSDRFSAERTGGSVSTLTIQRTQQEDSAVYLCASSLGPENNEQYFGPGTRLLVL.

This clonotype was detected only a few times. The chain recombines TRBV3-1 with TRBJ1-5; perhaps TRBD1 as D (6 bases). The germline gives CDR1 LGHDT, CDR2 YNNKEL (reference sequence). The CDR3 loop spans 16 amino acids. The V and J ends lost 1 base and 0 bases respectively, with 10 bases between them. CDR3 coding DNA: TGTGCCAGCAGCCAAGGTGACAGGCGTAGCAATCAGCCCCAGCATTTT. Translated, it gives CASSQGDRRSNQPQHF.

The chain joins TRBV29-1 to TRBJ2-6; D unclear. The V and J ends lost 0 bases and 1 base respectively, with 10 bases between them. The CDR3 runs 16 residues. Germline CDR1 reads SQVTM; CDR2 reads ANQGSEA. The DNA for the CDR3 is TGCAGCGTTGAAGACAGGCATCCATCTGGGGCCAACGTCCTGACTTTC. Translated, it gives CSVEDRHPSGANVLTF.

The chain joins TRBV29-1 to TRBJ2-5, with 10 bases aligning to TRBD1. The CDR3 length is 14 residues. Trimming took 6 bases from V and 1 from J; bases not matched to a gene: 5. CDR1 is SQVTM and CDR2 is ANQGSEA in the germline V gene. This CDR3 reads CSVRDRGIQETQYF. The DNA of the CDR3 is TGCAGCGTCCGGGACAGGGGTATCCAAGAGACCCAGTACTTC. Full variable domain (outside the CDR3, taken from reference TRBV29-1 and TRBJ2-5): SAVISQKPSRDICQRGTSLTIQCQVDSQVTMMFWYRQQPGQSLTLIATANQGSEATYESGFVIDKFPISRPNLTFSTLTVSNMSPEDSSIYLCSVRDRGIQETQYFGPGTRLLVL.

This rearrangement joins TRBV7-9 to TRBJ1-2; tentative D call: TRBD1 (6 bases). Trimming left V 6 bases short and J 0 bases short, with 11 bases between. Germline V gives CDR1 SEHNR, CDR2 FQNEAQ (reference sequence). The CDR3 has 14 residues. The CDR3 bases are TGTGCCAGCAGTAGGGACACTTCTAACTATGGCTACACCTTC. Its translation is CASSRDTSNYGYTF.

This sequence joins TRBV9 and TRBJ2-7; 7 nucleotides line up with TRBD1. With 4 bases clipped from V and 3 bases from J, the junction kept 10 bases outside the gene matches. The CDR3 is made up of 15 amino acids. The V gene's germline CDR1 is SGDLS and CDR2 YYNGEE. The CDR3 is CASSPSEGQYYEQYF. Here the CDR3 DNA reads TGTGCCAGCAGCCCCTCAGAGGGACAGTACTACGAGCAGTACTTC.

The chain combines TRBV6-2 or TRBV6-3 with TRBJ2-5, with 9 bases matching TRBD1. This CDR3 spans 12 amino acids. CDR1 and CDR2 (germline): MNHEY, SVGEGT. J was trimmed by 11 bases and V by 8 bases; bases with no gene match: 9. The DNA of the CDR3 is TGTGCCAGCGCGACAGGGGGTAATGAGCAGTACTTC. Translated: CASATGGNEQYF.

This clonotype was recorded a few times. The rearrangement joins TRBV5-1 to TRBJ2-3, with 8 bases identical to TRBD2. Germline CDR1 and CDR2: SGHRS and YFSETQ. V gave up 3 bases and J gave up 3 bases; unmatched junction bases: 6. The CDR3 extends over 15 amino acids. The CDR3 spells CASSSAGDLTDTQYF. The CDR3 nucleotides read TGCGCCAGCAGCTCAGCGGGAGATCTTACAGATACGCAGTATTTT. Drawing the rest from reference TRBV5-1 and TRBJ2-3, the complete variable domain is KAGVTQTPRYLIKTRGQQVTLSCSPISGHRSVSWYQQTPGQGLQFLFEYFSETQRNKGNFPGRFSGRQFSNSRSEMNVSTLELGDSALYLCASSSAGDLTDTQYFGPGTRLTVL.

This clonotype turned up a few times. The chain employs TRBV6-2 or TRBV6-3 and TRBJ2-3; possible D gene TRBD2, 6 bases. V was shortened by 2 bases and J by 1 base, with 19 bases between the two germline ends. Germline values: CDR1 MNHEY, CDR2 SVGEGT. The CDR3 extends over 18 amino acids. CDR3 coding DNA: TGTGCCAGCAGTTACGAGCCCGGGAGAAATGAGGGCACAGATACGCAGTATTTT. Translation gives CASSYEPGRNEGTDTQYF.

This clonotype was counted between two and nine times. J is TRBJ1-2 and V is TRBV5-6; D possibly corresponds to TRBD1 (6 bases). CDR1 is SGHDT and CDR2 is YYEEEE in the germline V gene. V was cut by 0 bases and J by 5 bases, with 14 bases left in between. The CDR3 is 15 amino acids. The CDR3 DNA reads TGTGCCAGCAGCTTGGCCTCGGGGGCAGGGTATGGCTACACCTTC. Its protein is CASSLASGAGYGYTF.

This clonotype was detected once. The chain links TRBV20-1 to TRBJ1-4; D not resolved. Germline CDR1 and CDR2: DFQATT and SNEGSKA (reference sequence). The length of the CDR3 is 12 residues. CDR3 region: CSVRRTNEKLFF. DNA for the CDR3: TGCAGCGTCAGGAGGACTAATGAAAAACTGTTTTTT.

The gene calls are TRBV19 and TRBJ2-5, with 12 bases matching TRBD2. CDR3 size: 15 residues. The germline V gene has CDR1 LNHDA and CDR2 SQIVND (reference sequence). V lost 7 bases, J lost 2 bases, and 5 bases stayed unmatched. CDR3 region: CASKGGLAGQETQYF. CDR3 nucleotides: TGTGCCAGTAAAGGAGGACTAGCGGGACAAGAGACCCAGTACTTC.

This clonotype was seen more than once but under ten times. The chain is built from TRBV20-1 and TRBJ1-6; a weak D match, TRBD1 (6 bases). Germline V gene lookup returns CDR1 DFQATT and CDR2 SNEGSKA (reference sequence). This CDR3 spans 14 amino acids. This CDR3 reads CSGGGARDNSPLHF. The CDR3 DNA is TGCAGCGGAGGGGGGGCACGGGATAATTCACCCCTCCACTTT.

This clonotype was counted only a few times. The V call is TRBV5-8, the J call TRBJ2-7; 11 bases agree with TRBD2. This CDR3 comprises 19 residues. CDR1 is SGHTS, CDR2 YDEGEE, per germline. The V segment lost 7 bases and the J segment 2 bases; nucleotides outside the gene matches: 20. CDR3 loop: CASSAPATGTSGPAYEQYF. The CDR3 DNA sequence: TGTGCCAGCTCGGCTCCTGCTACCGGGACTAGCGGACCCGCCTACGAGCAGTACTTC.

Concerning this clonotype itself: A much larger clone sits a single nucleotide away, making a read error possible. The gene calls are TRBV6-2 or TRBV6-3 and TRBJ2-2, with 7 bases matching TRBD2. This CDR3 has 14 residues. Germline V CDR1 and CDR2: MNHEY, SVGEGT. DNA of the CDR3: TGTGCCGGCAGATGGGACTACCGGGGCGGGGAGCTGTTTTTT. Translation: CAGRWDYRGGELFF.

This clonotype was seen only a few times. The chain couples TRBV19 to TRBJ1-2; TRBD1 matches at 9 bases. This CDR3 spans 13 amino acids. Germline assignment: CDR1 LNHDA and CDR2 SQIVND (reference sequence). The trim removed 2 bases at V and 7 bases at J, leaving 2 bases unmatched. CDR3 bases: TGTGCCAGTAGTATACAGGGACAGGGTGGCTACACCTTC. Protein sequence: CASSIQGQGGYTF.

The V and J genes are TRBV20-1 and TRBJ2-5, with 7 nucleotides matching TRBD2. The end of the DNA aligns better with TRBJ2-7, so the J call may be wrong. The CDR3 length is 16 residues. Per the germline V gene, CDR1 is DFQATT and CDR2 is SNEGSKA (reference sequence). The CDR3 DNA sequence: TGCAGTGCTAGACCTCTCGGGCGGGAGACACCTTTCGAGCAGTACTTC. Translated: CSARPLGRETPFEQYF.

The chain couples TRBV4-2 to TRBJ2-6, with D possibly matching TRBD1 (6 bases). The CDR3 is made up of 17 amino acids. CDR1 and CDR2 (germline): LGHNA, YNFKEQ. The V and J ends lost 1 base and 6 bases respectively, with 16 bases between them. The CDR3 loop reads CASSQVAGALAANVLTF. DNA for the CDR3: TGTGCCAGCAGCCAAGTGGCAGGGGCCCTGGCGGCCAACGTCCTGACTTTC.

The V gene is TRBV14, the J gene TRBJ2-7; maybe TRBD1 (6 bases). This CDR3 is 13 amino acids long. From germline, CDR1 is SGHDN and CDR2 FVKESK. The V gene lost 3 bases and the J gene lost 6 bases, with 12 bases spanning the gap. Here the CDR3 DNA reads TGTGCCAGCAGCCAGGGGGCCTCCCGCGAGCAGTACTTC. It codes for CASSQGASREQYF. The whole variable domain, filled in from reference TRBV14 and TRBJ2-7, reads EAGVTQFPSHSVIEKGQTVTLRCDPISGHDNLYWYRRVMGKEIKFLLHFVKESKQDESGMPNNRFLAERTGGTYSTLKVQPAELEDSGVYFCASSQGASREQYFGPGTRLTVT.

This clonotype was recorded at least ten times. This chain connects TRBV7-2 to TRBJ2-7; the match to TRBD1 covers 8 bases. CDR1 is SGHTA, CDR2 FQGNSA, per germline. The length of the CDR3 is 15 residues. The junction had 7 bases not matched to a gene; V was cut back by 5 bases and J by 1 base. The CDR3 DNA reads TGTGCCAGCAGCACGGGACAGGCGATATCCTACGAGCAGTACTTC. It encodes CASSTGQAISYEQYF.

The chain joins TRBV5-1 to TRBJ2-1; a possible D gene is TRBD1 (6 bases). Germline CDR1 is SGHRS and CDR2 is YFSETQ. V shed 2 bases and J shed 7 bases, with 13 bases lying between them. The CDR3 loop spans 14 amino acids. CDR3 protein: CASSLAEGENEQFF. The CDR3, as DNA: TGCGCCAGCAGCTTAGCCGAGGGGGAGAATGAGCAGTTCTTC.